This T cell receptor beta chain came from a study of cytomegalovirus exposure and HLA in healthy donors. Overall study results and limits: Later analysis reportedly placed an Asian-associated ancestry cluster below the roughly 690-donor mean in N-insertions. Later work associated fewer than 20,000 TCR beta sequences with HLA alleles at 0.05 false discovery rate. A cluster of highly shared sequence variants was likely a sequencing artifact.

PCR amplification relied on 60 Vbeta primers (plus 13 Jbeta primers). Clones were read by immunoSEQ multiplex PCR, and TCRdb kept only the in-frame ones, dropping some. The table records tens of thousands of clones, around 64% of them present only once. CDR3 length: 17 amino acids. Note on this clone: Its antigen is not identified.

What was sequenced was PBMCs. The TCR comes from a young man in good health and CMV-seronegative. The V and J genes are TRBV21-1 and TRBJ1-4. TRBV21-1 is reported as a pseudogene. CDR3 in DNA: TGTGCCAGCAGCAAATCGTCGGGTGGATGTTCTAATGAAAAACTGTTTTTT. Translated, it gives CASSKSSGGCSNEKLFF.